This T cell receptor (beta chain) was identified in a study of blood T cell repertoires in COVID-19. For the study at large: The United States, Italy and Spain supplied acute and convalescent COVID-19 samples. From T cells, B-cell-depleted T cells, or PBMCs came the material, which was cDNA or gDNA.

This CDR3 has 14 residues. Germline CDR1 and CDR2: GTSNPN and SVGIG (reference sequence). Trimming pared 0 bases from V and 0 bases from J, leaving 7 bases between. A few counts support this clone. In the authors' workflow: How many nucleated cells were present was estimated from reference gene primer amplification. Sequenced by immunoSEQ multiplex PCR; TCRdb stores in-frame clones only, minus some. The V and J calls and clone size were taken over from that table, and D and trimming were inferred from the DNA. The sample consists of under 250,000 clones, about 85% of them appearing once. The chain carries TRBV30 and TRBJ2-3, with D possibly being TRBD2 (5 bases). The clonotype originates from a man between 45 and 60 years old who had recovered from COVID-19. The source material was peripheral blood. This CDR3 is CAWSVGGSTDTQYF. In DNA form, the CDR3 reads TGTGCCTGGAGTGTTGGCGGGAGCACAGATACGCAGTATTTT.